This T cell receptor beta chain was obtained from a study of CD8 T cells in ankylosing spondylitis. TCRdb analysed the 5' RACE reads with MiXCR anew, one entry per CDR3 protein. The table records 8,500 to 10,000 distinct CDR3 sequences, around 6% of them present only once. V was cut by 2 bases and J by 5 bases, with 5 bases left in between. This CDR3 is built from 12 residues. Germline V gives CDR1 SGDLS, CDR2 YYNGEE. Many counts were recorded for this clonotype. Its target is not known. Regarding the study as a whole: Disease-linked clones reportedly showed significant enrichment in matched ankylosing spondylitis synovial fluid. Clones that were linked to disease were CD8+ and were relatively rare in peripheral blood. Prior work had noted some motif variants in reactive arthritis blood and synovial fluid.

Sequences were obtained from blood, either unsorted or a sorted T cell fraction (not recorded which). The rearrangement uses TRBV9 and TRBJ2-1, with D uncertain. The origin of this receptor is a female donor with ankylosing spondylitis or in good health (not recorded which). Here the CDR3 reads CASSVVNNEQFF. CDR3 in DNA: TGTGCCAGCAGCGTGGTAAACAATGAGCAGTTCTTC.